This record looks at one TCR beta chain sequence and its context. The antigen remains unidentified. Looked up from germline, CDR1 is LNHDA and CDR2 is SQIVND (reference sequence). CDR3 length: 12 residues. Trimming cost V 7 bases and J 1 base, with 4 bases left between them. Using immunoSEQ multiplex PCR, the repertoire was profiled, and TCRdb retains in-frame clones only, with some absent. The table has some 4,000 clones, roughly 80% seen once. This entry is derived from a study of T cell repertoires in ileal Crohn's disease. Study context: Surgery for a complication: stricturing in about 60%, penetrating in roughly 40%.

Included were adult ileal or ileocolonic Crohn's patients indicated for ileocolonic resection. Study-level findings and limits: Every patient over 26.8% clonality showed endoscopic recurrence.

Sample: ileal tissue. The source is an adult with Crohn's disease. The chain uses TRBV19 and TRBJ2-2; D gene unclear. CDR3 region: CASTLNTGELFF. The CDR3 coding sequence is TGTGCCAGTACTTTGAACACCGGGGAGCTGTTTTTT.